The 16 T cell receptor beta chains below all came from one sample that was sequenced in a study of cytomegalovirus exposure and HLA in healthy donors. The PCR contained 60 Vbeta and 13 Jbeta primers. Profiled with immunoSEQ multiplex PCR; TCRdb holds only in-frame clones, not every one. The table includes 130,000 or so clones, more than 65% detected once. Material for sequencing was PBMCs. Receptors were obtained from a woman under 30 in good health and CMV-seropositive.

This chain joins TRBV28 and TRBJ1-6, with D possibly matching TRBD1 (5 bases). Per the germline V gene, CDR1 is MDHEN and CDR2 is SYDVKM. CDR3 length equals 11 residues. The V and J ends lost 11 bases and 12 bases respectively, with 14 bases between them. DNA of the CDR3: TGTGCCCCACGGGGGAGGGAACCCCTCCACTTT. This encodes CAPRGREPLHF.

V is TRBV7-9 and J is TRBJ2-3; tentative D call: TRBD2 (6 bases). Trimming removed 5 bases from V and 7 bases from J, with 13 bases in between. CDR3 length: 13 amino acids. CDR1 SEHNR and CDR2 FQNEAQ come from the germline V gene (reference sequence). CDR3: CASSPGTENTQYF. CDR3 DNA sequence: TGTGCCAGCAGCCCCGGGACTGAAAATACGCAGTATTTT.

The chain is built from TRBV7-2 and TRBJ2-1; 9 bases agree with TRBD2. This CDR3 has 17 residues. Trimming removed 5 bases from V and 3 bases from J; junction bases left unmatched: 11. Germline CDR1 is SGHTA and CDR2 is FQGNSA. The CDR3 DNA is TGTGCCAGCAGCGACCGTCTGGCGGGGGGGCTCTACAATGAGCAGTTCTTC. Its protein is CASSDRLAGGLYNEQFF.

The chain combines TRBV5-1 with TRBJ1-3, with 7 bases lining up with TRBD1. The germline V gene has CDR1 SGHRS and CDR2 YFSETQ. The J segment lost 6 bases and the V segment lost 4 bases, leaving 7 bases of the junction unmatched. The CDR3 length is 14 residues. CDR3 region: CASSLGTDPNTIYF. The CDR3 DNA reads TGCGCCAGCAGCCTAGGGACAGATCCAAACACCATATATTTT.

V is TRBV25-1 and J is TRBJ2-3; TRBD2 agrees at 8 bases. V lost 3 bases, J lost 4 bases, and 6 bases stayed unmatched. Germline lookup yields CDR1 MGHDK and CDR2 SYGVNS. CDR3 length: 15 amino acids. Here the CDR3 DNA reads TGTGCCAGCAGTGACCCCGGGGGGGTGGCAGATACGCAGTATTTT. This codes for CASSDPGGVADTQYF.

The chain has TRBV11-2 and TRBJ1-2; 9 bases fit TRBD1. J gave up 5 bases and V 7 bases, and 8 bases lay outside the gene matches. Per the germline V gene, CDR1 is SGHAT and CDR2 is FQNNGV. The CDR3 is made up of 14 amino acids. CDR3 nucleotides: TGTGCCAGCAACCTACAGGGGGCAGATTATGGCTACACCTTC. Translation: CASNLQGADYGYTF.

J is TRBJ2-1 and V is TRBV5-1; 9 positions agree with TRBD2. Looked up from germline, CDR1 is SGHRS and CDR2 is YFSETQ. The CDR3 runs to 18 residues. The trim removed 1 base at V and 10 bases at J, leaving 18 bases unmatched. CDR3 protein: CASSLIRGGAGGPWEQFF. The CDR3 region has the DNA TGCGCCAGCAGCTTGATTCGTGGGGGGGCGGGGGGGCCTTGGGAGCAGTTCTTC.

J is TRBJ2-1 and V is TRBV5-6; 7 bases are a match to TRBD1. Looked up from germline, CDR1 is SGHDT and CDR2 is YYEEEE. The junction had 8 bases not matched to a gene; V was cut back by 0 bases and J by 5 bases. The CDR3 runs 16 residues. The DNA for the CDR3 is TGTGCCAGCAGCTTGGTACGGAGACAGGGTCACAATGAGCAGTTCTTC. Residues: CASSLVRRQGHNEQFF.

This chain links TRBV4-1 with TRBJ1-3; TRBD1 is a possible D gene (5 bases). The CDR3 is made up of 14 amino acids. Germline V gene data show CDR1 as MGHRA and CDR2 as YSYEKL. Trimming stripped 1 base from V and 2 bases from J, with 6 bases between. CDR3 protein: CASSQGGAGNTIYF. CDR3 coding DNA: TGCGCCAGCAGCCAAGGGGGGGCTGGAAACACCATATATTTT.

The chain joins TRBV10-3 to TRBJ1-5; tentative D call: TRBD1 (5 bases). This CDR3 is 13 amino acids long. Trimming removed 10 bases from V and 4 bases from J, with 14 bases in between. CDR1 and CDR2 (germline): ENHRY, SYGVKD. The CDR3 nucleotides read TGTGCCACCCAGCGGGGGGAGAATCAGCCCCAGCATTTT. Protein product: CATQRGENQPQHF.

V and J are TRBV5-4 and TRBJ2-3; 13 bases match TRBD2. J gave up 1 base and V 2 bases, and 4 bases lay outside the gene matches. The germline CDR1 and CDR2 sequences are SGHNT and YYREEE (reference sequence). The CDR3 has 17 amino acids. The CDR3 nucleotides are TGTGCCAGCAGCTTCTCCGGGACTAGCGGGGGCACAGATACGCAGTATTTT. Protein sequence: CASSFSGTSGGTDTQYF. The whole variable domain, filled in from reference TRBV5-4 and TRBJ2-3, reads ETGVTQSPTHLIKTRGQQVTLRCSSQSGHNTVSWYQQALGQGPQFIFQYYREEENGRGNFPPRFSGLQFPNYSSELNVNALELDDSALYLCASSFSGTSGGTDTQYFGPGTRLTVL.

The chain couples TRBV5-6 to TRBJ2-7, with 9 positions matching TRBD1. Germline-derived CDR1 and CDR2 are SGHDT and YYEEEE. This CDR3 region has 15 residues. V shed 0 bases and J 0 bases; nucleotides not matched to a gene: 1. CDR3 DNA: TGTGCCAGCAGCTTGGCGGGACAGGGCTCCTACGAGCAGTACTTC. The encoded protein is CASSLAGQGSYEQYF.

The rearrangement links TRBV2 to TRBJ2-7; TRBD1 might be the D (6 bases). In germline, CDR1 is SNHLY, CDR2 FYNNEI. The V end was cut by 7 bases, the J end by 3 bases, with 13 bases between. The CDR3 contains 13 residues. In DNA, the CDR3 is TGTGCCAGCATGGGCAGGGGTAACTACGAGCAGTACTTC. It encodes CASMGRGNYEQYF.

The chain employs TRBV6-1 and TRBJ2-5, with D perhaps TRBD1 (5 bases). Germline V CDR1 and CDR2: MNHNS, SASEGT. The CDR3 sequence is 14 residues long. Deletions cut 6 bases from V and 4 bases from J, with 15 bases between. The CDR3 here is CASRRTRSSETQYF. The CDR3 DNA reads TGTGCCAGCAGGAGGACACGAAGCTCAGAGACCCAGTACTTC.

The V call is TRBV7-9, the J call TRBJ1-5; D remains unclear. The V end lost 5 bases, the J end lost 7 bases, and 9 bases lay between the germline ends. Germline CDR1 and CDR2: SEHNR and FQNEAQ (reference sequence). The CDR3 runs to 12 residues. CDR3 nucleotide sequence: TGTGCCAGCAGCCTGTCTGAGCAGCCCCAGCATTTT. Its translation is CASSLSEQPQHF.

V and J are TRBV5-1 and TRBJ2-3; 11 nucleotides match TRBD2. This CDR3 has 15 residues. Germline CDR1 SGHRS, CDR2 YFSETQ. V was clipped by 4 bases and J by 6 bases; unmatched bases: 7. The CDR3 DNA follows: TGCGCCAGCAGCCCCATAGCGGGGGGGCCCGATACGCAGTATTTT. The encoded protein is CASSPIAGGPDTQYF.